Presented here are 20 T cell receptor beta chains from one specimen sequenced in a study of spatial heterogeneity in lung cancer. The time point: blood at routine non-recurrence follow-up after resection. TCRdb called the 5' RACE reads again in MiXCR, with one record for every CDR3 protein. The table lists approximately 100,000 distinct CDR3 sequences, approximately 19% of them singletons. The starting material was PBMCs, obtained at follow-up. These receptors all come from a male donor with early-stage non-small cell lung cancer.

Concerning this clonotype itself: The germline gene is not matched at one end of the junction; a read error may be the cause. The chain recombines TRBV5-1 with TRBJ2-3; weak D call: TRBD1 (6 bases). Germline V gene data show CDR1 as SGHRS and CDR2 as YFSETQ. The CDR3 is 16 amino acids. The CDR3 loop reads CASSLVVGGNADTQYF. CDR3 DNA: TGTGCCAGCAGCTTGGTAGTAGGGGGTAACGCAGATACGCAGTATTTT.

V gene TRBV29-1 combines with J gene TRBJ1-1; D not certain. The germline V gene encodes CDR1 SQVTM and CDR2 ANQGSEA. The CDR3 is 14 amino acids. V lost 3 bases and J lost 0, with 11 bases in between. As DNA, the CDR3 is TGCAGCGTTGAGTGGCATGGCGTGAACACTGAAGCTTTCTTT. It codes for CSVEWHGVNTEAFF.

V is TRBV10-3 and J is TRBJ2-5; D tentatively fits TRBD1 or TRBD2 (5 bases each). Trimming cost V 4 bases and J 5 bases, with 5 bases left between them. The CDR3 sequence is 11 residues long. Germline values: CDR1 ENHRY, CDR2 SYGVKD. The CDR3 DNA is TGTGCCATCAGTGGGGGGGAGACCCAGTACTTC. It translates to CAISGGETQYF.

About this clonotype itself: An end of the junction differs from the germline gene, which may be a read error. The chain is built from TRBV5-1 and TRBJ2-2, with TRBD2 matching over 7 bases. This CDR3 has 16 residues. Germline V gene data show CDR1 as SGHRS and CDR2 as YFSETQ. The DNA for the CDR3 is TGCGCCAGCAGCTGGGGCGGCGGGGACTACACCGGGGAGCTGATTTTT. It codes for CASSWGGGDYTGELIF.

At least ten counts were recorded for this clonotype. The CDR3 bases are TGCAGTGCTAGCCGCGGGAGTGGTAGCTACGAGCAGTACTTC. It yields the protein CSASRGSGSYEQYF. The chain employs TRBV20-1 and TRBJ2-7, with 7 positions matching TRBD2. The trim removed 3 bases at V and 3 bases at J, leaving 8 bases unmatched. Looked up from germline, CDR1 is DFQATT and CDR2 is SNEGSKA (reference sequence). There are 14 residues in the CDR3.

The genes are TRBV3-1 and TRBJ2-5; D ambiguous. Between the trimmed V and J ends, which lost 1 base and 2 bases, there was a span of 8 bases. This CDR3 is 14 amino acids long. CDR1 and CDR2 (germline): LGHDT, YNNKEL (reference sequence). CDR3 in DNA: TGTGCCAGCAGCCAAGCCTACCTACAAGAGACCCAGTACTTC. This codes for CASSQAYLQETQYF.

This chain connects TRBV15 to TRBJ1-5; 8 bases match TRBD1. There are 16 residues in the CDR3. With V trimmed by 4 bases and J by 0 bases, 5 bases remained unmatched. Germline CDR1 reads LNHNV; CDR2 reads YYDKDF (reference sequence). CDR3 DNA sequence: TGTGCCACCAGCACCGGGACAGGAACTAGCAATCAGCCCCAGCATTTT. It is translated as CATSTGTGTSNQPQHF. Looking up the rest from reference TRBV15 and TRBJ1-5 gives the full variable domain: DAMVIQNPRYQVTQFGKPVTLSCSQTLNHNVMYWYQQKSSQAPKLLFHYYDKDFNNEADTPDNFQSRRPNTSFCFLDIRSPGLGDTAMYLCATSTGTGTSNQPQHFGDGTRLSIL.

The rearrangement joins TRBV24-1 to TRBJ1-1, with unresolved D. This CDR3 contains 12 residues. Between the trimmed V and J ends, which lost 0 bases and 8 bases, there was a span of 6 bases. Germline lookup yields CDR1 KGHDR and CDR2 SFDVKD. The CDR3: CATSDLLGEAFF. Here the CDR3 DNA reads TGTGCCACCAGTGATTTGCTGGGAGAAGCTTTCTTT.

V usage is TRBV15 and J usage is TRBJ1-1, with D perhaps matching TRBD1 (5 bases). CDR1 is LNHNV and CDR2 is YYDKDF in the germline V gene (reference sequence). The V end lost 3 bases, the J end lost 7 bases, and 18 bases lay between the germline ends. The CDR3 is made up of 15 amino acids. The CDR3 nucleotides are TGTGCCACCAGCAGTTTAGCAGGGCTTGCCAGTGAAGCTTTCTTT. Its translation: CATSSLAGLASEAFF.

In its sample, this clonotype was seen a few times. The chain combines TRBV25-1 with TRBJ2-1; D not resolved. The CDR3 length is 14 residues. Germline-derived CDR1 and CDR2 are MGHDK and SYGVNS. V lost 5 bases and J 2 bases, leaving 10 bases between the germline ends. CDR3: CASSLPGTYNEQFF. In DNA form, the CDR3 reads TGTGCCAGCAGTCTGCCTGGAACCTACAATGAGCAGTTCTTC.

The V gene is TRBV9, the J gene TRBJ2-7; 7 bases align to TRBD1. The germline V gene encodes CDR1 SGDLS and CDR2 YYNGEE. CDR3 length: 15 residues. Trimming at V came to 3 bases and at J to 3 bases, leaving 9 bases not matched to a gene. CDR3: CASSEGTAILYEQYF. CDR3 bases: TGTGCCAGCAGCGAAGGGACAGCGATTCTCTACGAGCAGTACTTC.

This clonotype was observed many times. The V call is TRBV19, the J call TRBJ2-2; perhaps TRBD1 as D (5 bases). Germline-derived CDR1 and CDR2 are LNHDA and SQIVND (reference sequence). The germline V and J ends were trimmed by 3 bases and 0 bases, with 11 bases remaining between them. The CDR3 spans 16 residues. The CDR3 here is CASSMGWGPNTGELFF. The CDR3 DNA reads as TGTGCCAGTAGTATGGGATGGGGCCCGAACACCGGGGAGCTGTTTTTT. Together with reference TRBV19 and TRBJ2-2, the CDR3 gives the full variable domain: DGGITQSPKYLFRKEGQNVTLSCEQNLNHDAMYWYRQDPGQGLRLIYYSQIVNDFQKGDIAEGYSVSREKKESFPLTVTSAQKNPTAFYLCASSMGWGPNTGELFFGEGSRLTVL.

This clonotype was seen only a few times. The chain uses TRBV27 and TRBJ2-1, with TRBD1 matching over 10 bases. Looked up from germline, CDR1 is MNHEY and CDR2 is SMNVEV (reference sequence). Unmatched junction bases numbered 4, after V lost 3 bases and J lost 5 bases. CDR3 length: 15 amino acids. As DNA, the CDR3 is TGTGCCAGCAGTTTTCCGGGACAGGGGCACAATGAGCAGTTCTTC. Protein sequence: CASSFPGQGHNEQFF.

This chain connects TRBV28 to TRBJ1-4, with TRBD1 as a possible D gene (6 bases). Germline assignment: CDR1 MDHEN and CDR2 SYDVKM. Deletions cut 7 bases from V and 7 bases from J, with 19 bases between. This CDR3 spans 15 amino acids. CDR3 DNA sequence: TGTGCCAGCACCTCCCCCCAGGGGAGGAGTGAAAAACTGTTTTTT. Translating it yields CASTSPQGRSEKLFF.

The chain employs TRBV6-5 and TRBJ2-4; TRBD1 or TRBD2 may be the D gene (5 bases each). Trimming took off 2 bases at V and 0 bases at J, with 5 bases between the two ends. CDR3 length equals 14 residues. Germline CDR1 and CDR2: MNHEY and SVGAGI. CDR3 in amino acids: CASSYGGAKNIQYF. In nucleotides, the CDR3 is TGTGCCAGCAGTTACGGGGGAGCCAAAAACATTCAGTACTTC.

The V and J genes are TRBV6-2 or TRBV6-3 and TRBJ2-3; D unresolved. Per germline, CDR1 MNHEY and CDR2 SVGEGT. With 6 bases removed from V and 6 bases from J, the gap between germline ends came to 16 bases. CDR3 length equals 14 residues. The CDR3 nucleotides are TGTGCCAGCAGGCATGTCAGGATCGCGGATACGCAGTATTTT. Encoded protein: CASRHVRIADTQYF.

This clonotype was recorded many times. This sequence joins TRBV4-1 and TRBJ2-3; D call uncertain. In germline, CDR1 is MGHRA, CDR2 YSYEKL. The V and J ends lost 1 base and 4 bases respectively, with 6 bases between them. CDR3 length: 13 amino acids. The DNA for the CDR3 is TGCGCCAGCAGCCAAGTTAAACCAGATACGCAGTATTTT. It codes for CASSQVKPDTQYF.

The V and J genes are TRBV2 and TRBJ1-6; D unresolved. The CDR3 totals 15 residues. Looked up from germline, CDR1 is SNHLY and CDR2 is FYNNEI. The V end was cut by 1 base, the J end by 6 bases, with 10 bases between. CDR3: CASSEDRPFNSPLHF. The CDR3 coding sequence is TGTGCCAGCAGTGAAGACAGACCATTTAATTCACCCCTCCACTTT.

The CDR3 region has the DNA TGTGCCAGTCGAAGACTAGCGGGGGAATCAAATGAGCAGTTCTTC. Translated: CASRRLAGESNEQFF. The chain links TRBV19 to TRBJ2-1; 12 bases agree with TRBD2. The germline gives CDR1 LNHDA, CDR2 SQIVND (reference sequence). V lost 8 bases, J lost 7 bases, and 9 bases stayed unmatched. The CDR3 consists of 15 residues.

V gene TRBV18 combines with J gene TRBJ2-5, with D unresolved. V lost 3 bases and J 1 base, leaving 0 bases between the germline ends. CDR1 is KGHSH, CDR2 LQKENI, per germline. The CDR3 consists of 11 residues. This chain's CDR3 is CASSPQETQYF. The CDR3 DNA sequence: TGTGCCAGCTCACCCCAAGAGACCCAGTACTTC.